This record covers a single T cell receptor (beta chain). There were no patients who had received any treatment before thyroid surgery. The data derive from a study of metastatic and nonmetastatic thyroid tumors. The CDR3 covers 14 residues. Germline V CDR1 and CDR2: MNHEY, SVGEGT. The ends were cut back, 2 bases at V and 10 bases at J, with 12 bases in the middle. TCRdb ran MiXCR on the PCR reads. The sample holds 6,000 to 8,000 clones, around 30% seen once. The specimen sequenced was tumor tissue. The receptor's source is a female donor with papillary thyroid cancer or a benign thyroid nodule (not recorded which). Some clones in this sample may be carry-over from other donors' samples. The rearrangement uses TRBV6-2 or TRBV6-3 and TRBJ1-6; the D is unclear. CDR3 DNA: TGTGCCAGCAGTTACGCGGGGAGGAGGTCACCCCTCCACTTT. It specifies CASSYAGRRSPLHF.